This T cell receptor beta chain was found in a study of circulating CD8 cells and anti-PD-1 response in melanoma (dated by TCRdb to the early 2020s). For context, the study as a whole: Patients received nivolumab intravenously at 3 mg/kg every 2 weeks. The melanoma cohort included about 13 patients, of whom seven received anti-PD-1 as first-line therapy and six had previously received targeted therapy or immunotherapy. Responders were defined as patients showing complete or partial responses, and non-responders as patients showing stable or progressive disease (RECIST v1.1). A total of about eleven melanoma patients were included in the TCR repertoire analysis, 4 of them responders and 7 non-responders. In on-treatment samples, a biotinylated anti-human IgG4 antibody was used to detect PD-1. Beyond this particular receptor, the publication reports: Because material was limited, experiments were generally done without replicates. The authors pointed out that the cohort included both treatment-naive and previously treated patients, and that this mix could influence the results. Between subsets, repertoires were largely private, with fewer than 7% of TRB clonotypes shared at M1, and the highest sharing was seen between DPOS and TIGIT. The DNEG repertoire was the most diverse; PD-1 and DPOS showed similar, higher clonality, and TIGIT repertoires were the least diverse. Only baseline and M1 samples from a small cohort with few responders were used in the published TCR repertoire comparisons. Because tumor material could not be accessed, tumor reactivity was instead assessed with peptide assays on expanded sorted subsets.

The run used a NextSeq 500. Starting from approximately 15 ng of total RNA, TCR libraries were made with the QIAseq Immune Repertoire RNA Library Kit, Human TCR Panel. The TCR libraries were sequenced on an Illumina NextSeq using a Mid Output V2 kit and asymmetric 261x41 paired-end reads. Every TCR library was diluted to roughly 3.6 nM, then pooled, denatured and loaded at roughly 0.91 pM. Per the source publication's procedure: TCR FASTQ files were processed in the QIAGEN GeneGlobe Data Analysis Center, with downstream analysis in R 3.5.2. To get clonality, Shannon entropy was normalized by the log of the number of unique productive sequences and the result was subtracted from one. Within each subset, Fisher exact tests at 5% FDR identified TRA or TRB clonotypes differing in abundance between baseline and M1. Clonotypes with differential abundance were put into four groups: emerging, expanding, contracting or non-expanding/contracting. Morisita's overlap index was used to measure how much repertoires overlapped between patients. TCRdb passed the public sequencing reads through fastp at Q25 and MiXCR, retaining productive beta sequences. Here each entry gathers all rows of one CDR3 protein and keeps the most common genes and DNA. The V and J calls, along with clone size, are taken from TCRdb and not from the paper's own processing. The sample data list 1,500 or so distinct CDR3 sequences, and around 6.8% of these were observed just once. The biggest ten clones account for about 7.8% of the sample.

Using a BD FACSAria II cell sorter, four subsets defined by PD-1 and/or TIGIT were sorted out of live CD3+CD8+TCRalphabeta+ cells. To characterize relevance to anti-PD-1 therapy response, circulating CD8 T cells were sorted into four subsets based on PD-1 and TIGIT expression. For every sorted CD8 T-cell subset, sequencing covered both the TCR alpha and the TCR beta chains. Peripheral blood was collected at three points: before the first anti-PD-1 injection, after two injections and after four injections. PBMCs were immediately isolated by Ficoll gradient centrifugation. Until use, PBMCs were cryopreserved in liquid nitrogen in RPMI containing approximately 18% FCS and around 9.6% DMSO. After thawing, PBMCs were stained with a viability dye plus antibodies against CD3, CD8alpha, TCRalphabeta, PD-1 and TIGIT. Total RNA was extracted with the RNeasy Kit, and every sample reached a RIN above 7. The junction shows trimming of 1 base on V and 2 bases on J, plus 12 bases between the germline ends. Including the terminal cysteine and phenylalanine, the CDR3 comprises 14 residues. The sequence is cut down to CDR3 DNA, 42 bases in frame from base 1. CDR1 is given as DFQATT and CDR2 as SNEGSKA, both from the germline V gene (reference sequence).

This clonotype counts as medium-sized (0.01 to 0.1%). No antigen is known for it. Within one base of it there is no much larger clone, and no base qualities were kept. The V and J segments used are TRBV20-1 and TRBJ2-7; the D gene cannot be resolved beyond TRBD1 or TRBD2, each matching 5 bases. The sample here was CD8+ T cells from PBMCs, taken at baseline or after one month of anti-PD-1 therapy (not recorded which). The sequence was obtained from a human donor with melanoma. The sequenced DNA: TGCAGTGCTAGAGTAGGAGAGGGGCCCTACGAGCAGTACTTC. This translates into CSARVGEGPYEQYF.